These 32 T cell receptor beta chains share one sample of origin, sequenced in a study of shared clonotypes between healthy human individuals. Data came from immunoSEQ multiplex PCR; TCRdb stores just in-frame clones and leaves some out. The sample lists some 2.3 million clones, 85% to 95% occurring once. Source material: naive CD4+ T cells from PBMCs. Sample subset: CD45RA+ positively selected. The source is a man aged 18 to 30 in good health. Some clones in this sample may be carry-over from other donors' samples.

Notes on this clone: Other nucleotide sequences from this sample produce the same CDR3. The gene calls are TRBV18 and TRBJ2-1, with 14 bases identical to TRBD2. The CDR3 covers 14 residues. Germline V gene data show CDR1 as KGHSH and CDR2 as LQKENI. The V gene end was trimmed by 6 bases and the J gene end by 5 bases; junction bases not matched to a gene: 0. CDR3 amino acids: CASSGLAGDNEQFF. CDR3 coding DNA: TGTGCCAGCTCGGGACTAGCGGGAGACAATGAGCAGTTCTTC.

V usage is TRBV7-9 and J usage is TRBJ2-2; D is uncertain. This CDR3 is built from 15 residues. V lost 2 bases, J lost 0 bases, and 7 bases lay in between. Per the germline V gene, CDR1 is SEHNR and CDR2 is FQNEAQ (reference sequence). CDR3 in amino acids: CASSLHGTNTGELFF. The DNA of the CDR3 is TGTGCCAGCAGCTTACACGGTACGAACACCGGGGAGCTGTTTTTT.

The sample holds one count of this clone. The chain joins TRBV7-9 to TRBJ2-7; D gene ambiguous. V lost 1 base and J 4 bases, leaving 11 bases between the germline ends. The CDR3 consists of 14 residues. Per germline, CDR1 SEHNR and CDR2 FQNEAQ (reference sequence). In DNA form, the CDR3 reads TGTGCCAGCAGCTTAGAGCTAGTCGGGTACGAGCAGTACTTC. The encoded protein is CASSLELVGYEQYF.

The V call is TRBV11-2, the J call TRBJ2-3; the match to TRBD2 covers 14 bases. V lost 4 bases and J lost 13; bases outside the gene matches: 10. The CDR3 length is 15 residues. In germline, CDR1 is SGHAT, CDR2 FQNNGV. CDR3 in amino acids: CASSSETSGRAREYF. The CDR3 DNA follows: TGTGCCAGCAGCTCGGAGACTAGCGGGAGGGCCCGGGAGTATTTT.

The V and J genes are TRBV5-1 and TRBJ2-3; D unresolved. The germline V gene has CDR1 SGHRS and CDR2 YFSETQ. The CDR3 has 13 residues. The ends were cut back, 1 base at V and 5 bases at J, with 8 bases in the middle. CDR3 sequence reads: CASSLSTEDTQYF. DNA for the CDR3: TGCGCCAGCAGCTTGAGTACTGAAGATACGCAGTATTTT.

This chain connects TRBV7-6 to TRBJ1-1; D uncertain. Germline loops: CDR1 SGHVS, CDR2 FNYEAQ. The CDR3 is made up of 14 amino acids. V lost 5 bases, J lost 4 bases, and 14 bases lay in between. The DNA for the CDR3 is TGTGCCAGCAGCCCTACGGTGTCGGTCACTGAAGCTTTCTTT. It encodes CASSPTVSVTEAFF.

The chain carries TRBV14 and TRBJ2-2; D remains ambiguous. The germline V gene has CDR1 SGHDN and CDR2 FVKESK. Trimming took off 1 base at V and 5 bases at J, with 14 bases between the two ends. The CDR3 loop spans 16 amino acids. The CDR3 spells CASSQVRPRRTGELFF. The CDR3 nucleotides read TGTGCCAGCAGCCAAGTTAGGCCTCGCCGGACCGGGGAGCTGTTTTTT.

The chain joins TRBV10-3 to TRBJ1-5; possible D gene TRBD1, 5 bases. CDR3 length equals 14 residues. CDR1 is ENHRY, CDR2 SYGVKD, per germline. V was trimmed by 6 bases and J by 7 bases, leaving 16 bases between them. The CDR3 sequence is CAISQGTGGQPQHF. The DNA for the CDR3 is TGTGCCATCAGCCAAGGGACGGGGGGGCAGCCCCAGCATTTT.

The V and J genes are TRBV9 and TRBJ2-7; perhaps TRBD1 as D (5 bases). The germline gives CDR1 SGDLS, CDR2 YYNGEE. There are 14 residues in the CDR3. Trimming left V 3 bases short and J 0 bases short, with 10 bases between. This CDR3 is CASSGTSSSYEQYF. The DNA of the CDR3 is TGTGCCAGCAGCGGGACATCTTCCTCCTACGAGCAGTACTTC. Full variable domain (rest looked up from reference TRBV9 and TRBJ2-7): DSGVTQTPKHLITATGQRVTLRCSPRSGDLSVYWYQQSLDQGLQFLIQYYNGEERAKGNILERFSAQQFPDLHSELNLSSLELGDSALYFCASSGTSSSYEQYFGPGTRLTVT.

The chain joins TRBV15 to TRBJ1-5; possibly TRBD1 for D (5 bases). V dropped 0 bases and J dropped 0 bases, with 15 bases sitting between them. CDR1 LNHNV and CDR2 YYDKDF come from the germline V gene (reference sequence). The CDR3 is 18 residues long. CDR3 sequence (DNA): TGTGCCACCAGCAGAGATCGGGGCACCCCTACTAGCAATCAGCCCCAGCATTTT. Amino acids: CATSRDRGTPTSNQPQHF. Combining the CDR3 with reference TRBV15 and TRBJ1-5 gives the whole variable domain DAMVIQNPRYQVTQFGKPVTLSCSQTLNHNVMYWYQQKSSQAPKLLFHYYDKDFNNEADTPDNFQSRRPNTSFCFLDIRSPGLGDTAMYLCATSRDRGTPTSNQPQHFGDGTRLSIL.

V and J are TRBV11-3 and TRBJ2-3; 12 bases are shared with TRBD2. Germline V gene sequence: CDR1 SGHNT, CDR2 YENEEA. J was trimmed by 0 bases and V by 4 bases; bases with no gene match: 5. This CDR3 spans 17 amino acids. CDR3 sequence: CASSWTSGVPSTDTQYF. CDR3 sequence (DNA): TGTGCCAGCAGCTGGACTAGCGGGGTCCCTAGCACAGATACGCAGTATTTT.

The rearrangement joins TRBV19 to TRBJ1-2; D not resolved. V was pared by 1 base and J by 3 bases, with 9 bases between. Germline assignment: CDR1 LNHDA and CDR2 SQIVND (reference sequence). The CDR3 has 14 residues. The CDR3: CASSIGGKDYGYTF. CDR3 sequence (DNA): TGTGCCAGTAGTATAGGTGGCAAAGACTATGGCTACACCTTC.

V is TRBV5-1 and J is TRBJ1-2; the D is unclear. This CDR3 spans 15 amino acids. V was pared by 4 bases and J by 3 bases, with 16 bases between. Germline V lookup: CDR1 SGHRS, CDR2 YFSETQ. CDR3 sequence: CASSRSPGEDYGYTF. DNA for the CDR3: TGCGCCAGCAGCCGCAGCCCCGGGGAGGACTATGGCTACACCTTC.

This chain's CDR3 is CASSVGNDGIYEQYF. CDR3 DNA sequence: TGTGCCAGCAGCGTAGGGAACGACGGGATCTACGAGCAGTACTTC. The chain couples TRBV9 to TRBJ2-7; tentatively, D is TRBD2 (5 bases). The CDR3 has 15 amino acids. Trimming stripped 0 bases from V and 3 bases from J, with 13 bases between. Germline CDR1 reads SGDLS; CDR2 reads YYNGEE.

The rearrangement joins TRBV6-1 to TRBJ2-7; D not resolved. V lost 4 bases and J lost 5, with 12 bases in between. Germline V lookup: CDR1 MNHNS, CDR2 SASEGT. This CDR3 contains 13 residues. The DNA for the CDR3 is TGTGCCAGCAGTGGGACCACTCGGCACGAGCAGTACTTC. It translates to CASSGTTRHEQYF.

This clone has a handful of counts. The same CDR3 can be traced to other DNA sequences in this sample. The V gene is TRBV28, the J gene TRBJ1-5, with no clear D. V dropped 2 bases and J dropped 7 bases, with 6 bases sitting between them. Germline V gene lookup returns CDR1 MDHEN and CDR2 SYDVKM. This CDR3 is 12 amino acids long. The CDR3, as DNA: TGTGCCAGCAGTTTAGTGGCACAGCCCCAGCATTTT. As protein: CASSLVAQPQHF.

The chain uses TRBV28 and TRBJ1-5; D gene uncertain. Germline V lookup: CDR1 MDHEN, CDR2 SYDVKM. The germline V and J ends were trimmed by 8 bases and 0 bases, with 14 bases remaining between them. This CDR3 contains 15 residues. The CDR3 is CASGTALYSNQPQHF. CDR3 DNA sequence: TGTGCCAGCGGTACGGCCTTATATAGCAATCAGCCCCAGCATTTT.

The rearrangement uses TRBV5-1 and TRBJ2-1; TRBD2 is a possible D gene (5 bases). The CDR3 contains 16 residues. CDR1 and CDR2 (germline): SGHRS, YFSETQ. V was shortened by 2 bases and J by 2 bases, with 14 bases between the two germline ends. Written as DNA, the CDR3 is TGCGCCAGCAGCTTACCCGGACTGAGTACCTACAATGAGCAGTTCTTC. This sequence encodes CASSLPGLSTYNEQFF.

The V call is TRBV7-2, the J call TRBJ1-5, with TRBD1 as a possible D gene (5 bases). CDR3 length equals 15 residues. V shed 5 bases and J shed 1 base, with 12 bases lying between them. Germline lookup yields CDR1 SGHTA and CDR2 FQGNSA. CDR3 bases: TGTGCCAGCAGCCGGGGACGGGGAAGCAATCAGCCCCAGCATTTT. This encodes CASSRGRGSNQPQHF.

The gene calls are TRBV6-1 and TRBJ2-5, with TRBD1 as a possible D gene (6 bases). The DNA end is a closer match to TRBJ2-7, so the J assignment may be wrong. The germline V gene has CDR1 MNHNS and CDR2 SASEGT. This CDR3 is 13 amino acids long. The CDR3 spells CASRAGVSYEQYF. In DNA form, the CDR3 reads TGTGCCAGCAGGGCAGGGGTCTCCTACGAGCAGTACTTC.

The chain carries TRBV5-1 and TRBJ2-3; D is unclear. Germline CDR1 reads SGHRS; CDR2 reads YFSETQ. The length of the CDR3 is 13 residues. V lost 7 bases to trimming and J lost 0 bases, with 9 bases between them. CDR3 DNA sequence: TGCGCCAGCGTCGGCCCTAGCACAGATACGCAGTATTTT. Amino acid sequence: CASVGPSTDTQYF.

The CDR3 DNA reads as TGTGCCAGCAGTTTCGGGGGGCGGGCTAATGAAAAACTGTTTTTT. Translation gives CASSFGGRANEKLFF. The chain has TRBV28 and TRBJ1-4; D is perhaps TRBD1 (6 bases). The length of the CDR3 is 15 residues. V lost 3 bases and J 3 bases, leaving 11 bases between the germline ends. Per the germline V gene, CDR1 is MDHEN and CDR2 is SYDVKM.

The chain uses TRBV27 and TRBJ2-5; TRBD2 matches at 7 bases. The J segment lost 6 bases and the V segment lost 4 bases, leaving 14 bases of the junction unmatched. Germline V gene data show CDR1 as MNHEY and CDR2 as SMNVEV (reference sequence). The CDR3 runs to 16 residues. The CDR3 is CASSSRLARLKKTQYF. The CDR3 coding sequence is TGTGCCAGCAGTTCCCGACTAGCCCGCCTCAAAAAGACCCAGTACTTC.

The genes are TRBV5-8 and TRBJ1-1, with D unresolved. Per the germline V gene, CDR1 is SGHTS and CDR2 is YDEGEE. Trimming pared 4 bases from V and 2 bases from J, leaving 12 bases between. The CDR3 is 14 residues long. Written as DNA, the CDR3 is TGTGCCAGCAGCCGAATTAGGTCAAACACTGAAGCTTTCTTT. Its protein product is CASSRIRSNTEAFF.

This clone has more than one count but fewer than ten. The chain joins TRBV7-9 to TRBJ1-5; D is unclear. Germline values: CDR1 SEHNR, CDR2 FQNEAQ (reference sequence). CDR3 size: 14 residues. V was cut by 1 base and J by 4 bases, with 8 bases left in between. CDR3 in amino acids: CASSLDWANQPQHF. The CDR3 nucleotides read TGTGCCAGCAGCTTAGACTGGGCAAATCAGCCCCAGCATTTT. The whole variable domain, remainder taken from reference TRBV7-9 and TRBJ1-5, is DTGVSQNPRHKITKRGQNVTFRCDPISEHNRLYWYRQTLGQGPEFLTYFQNEAQLEKSRLLSDRFSAERPKGSFSTLEIQRTEQGDSAMYLCASSLDWANQPQHFGDGTRLSIL.

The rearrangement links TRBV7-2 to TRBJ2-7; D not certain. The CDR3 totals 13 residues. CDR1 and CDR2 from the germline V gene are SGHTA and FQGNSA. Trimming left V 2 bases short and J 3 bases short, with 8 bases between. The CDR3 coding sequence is TGTGCCAGCAGCTTAAGGAACCTCTACGAGCAGTACTTC. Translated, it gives CASSLRNLYEQYF.

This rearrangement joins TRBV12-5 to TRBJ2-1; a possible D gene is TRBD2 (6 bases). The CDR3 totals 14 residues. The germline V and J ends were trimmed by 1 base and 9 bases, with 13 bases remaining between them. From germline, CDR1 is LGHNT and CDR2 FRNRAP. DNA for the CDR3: TGTGCTAGTGGTTTGGACGGGAGTAGGGGTGAGCAGTTCTTC. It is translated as CASGLDGSRGEQFF.

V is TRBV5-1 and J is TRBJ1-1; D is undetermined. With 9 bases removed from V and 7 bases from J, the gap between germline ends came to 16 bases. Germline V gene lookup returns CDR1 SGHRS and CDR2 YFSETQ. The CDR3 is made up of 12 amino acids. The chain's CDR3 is CATSARGGEAFF. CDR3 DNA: TGCGCCACGTCCGCTCGCGGCGGTGAAGCTTTCTTT.

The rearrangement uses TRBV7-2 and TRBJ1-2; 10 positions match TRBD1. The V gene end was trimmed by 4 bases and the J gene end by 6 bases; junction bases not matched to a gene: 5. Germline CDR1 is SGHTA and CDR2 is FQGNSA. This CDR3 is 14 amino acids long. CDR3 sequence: CASSSQTGGDGYTF. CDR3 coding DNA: TGTGCCAGCAGCTCACAGACAGGGGGCGATGGCTACACCTTC.

The CDR3 nucleotides are TGTGCCATCAGTAGCCAGCGGGAGACCGGTAATGAGCAGTTCTTC. Its protein product is CAISSQRETGNEQFF. The chain carries TRBV10-3 and TRBJ2-1, with 8 bases matching TRBD2. J gave up 7 bases and V 5 bases, and 10 bases lay outside the gene matches. The CDR3 totals 15 residues. Germline CDR1 is ENHRY and CDR2 is SYGVKD.

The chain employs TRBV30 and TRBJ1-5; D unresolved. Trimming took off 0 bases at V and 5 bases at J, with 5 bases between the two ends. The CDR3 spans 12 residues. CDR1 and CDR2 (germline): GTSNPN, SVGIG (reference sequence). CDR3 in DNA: TGTGCCTGGAGTGTAGCGGATCAGCCCCAGCATTTT. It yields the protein CAWSVADQPQHF.

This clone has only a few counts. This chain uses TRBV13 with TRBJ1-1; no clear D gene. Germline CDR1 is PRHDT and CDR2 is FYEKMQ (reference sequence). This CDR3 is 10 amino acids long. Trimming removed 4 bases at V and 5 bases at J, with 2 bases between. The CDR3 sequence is CASSWTEAFF. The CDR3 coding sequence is TGTGCCAGCAGCTGGACTGAAGCTTTCTTT.